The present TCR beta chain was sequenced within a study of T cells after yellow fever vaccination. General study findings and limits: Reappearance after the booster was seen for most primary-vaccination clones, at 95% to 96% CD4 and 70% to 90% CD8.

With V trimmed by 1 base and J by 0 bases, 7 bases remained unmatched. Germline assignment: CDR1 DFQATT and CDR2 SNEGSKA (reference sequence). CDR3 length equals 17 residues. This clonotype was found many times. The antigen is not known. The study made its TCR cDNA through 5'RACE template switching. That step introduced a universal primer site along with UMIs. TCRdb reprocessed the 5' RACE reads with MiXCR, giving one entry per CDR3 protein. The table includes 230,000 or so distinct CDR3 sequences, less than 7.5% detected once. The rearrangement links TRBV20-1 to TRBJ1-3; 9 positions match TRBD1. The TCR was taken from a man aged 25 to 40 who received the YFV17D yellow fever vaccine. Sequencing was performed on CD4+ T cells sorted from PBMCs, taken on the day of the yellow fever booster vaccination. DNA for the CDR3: TGCAGTGCTAGAGCCTGGGGACAGGGCGGCTCTGGAAACACCATATATTTT. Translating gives CSARAWGQGGSGNTIYF.